One sample yielded the 14 T cell receptor beta chains listed below, sequenced in a study of T-cell memory formation after mild COVID-19. TCRdb re-derived calls from the 5' RACE reads in MiXCR, one entry per CDR3 protein. The top ten hold around an eighth of the sample, which has 450,000 to 650,000 distinct CDR3 sequences, roughly 21% seen once. The sequenced sample consisted of PBMCs or a T cell subset sorted from them (not recorded which). These receptors were collected from an adult woman who had mild COVID-19 (a few samples of this study predate the infection). Cell type and time point are not known.

The rearrangement joins TRBV7-6 to TRBJ2-2; 7 bases are a match to TRBD1. This CDR3 contains 18 residues. Germline V gives CDR1 SGHVS, CDR2 FNYEAQ. The trim removed 1 base at V and 4 bases at J, leaving 12 bases unmatched. CDR3 sequence reads: CASSLVSSWAGGTGELFF. In nucleotides, the CDR3 is TGTGCCAGCAGCTTAGTTTCCTCTTGGGCAGGGGGCACCGGGGAGCTGTTTTTT.

V gene TRBV7-8 combines with J gene TRBJ2-4; 9 positions agree with TRBD1. Germline CDR1 SGHVS, CDR2 FQNEAQ. Losses at the gene ends were 5 bases for V and 9 bases for J; bases not matched to a gene: 11. The CDR3 consists of 15 residues. CDR3 sequence: CASSLIQGALGIQYF. The CDR3 DNA reads TGTGCCAGCAGCCTTATACAGGGGGCTCTAGGCATTCAGTACTTC.

The rearrangement links TRBV9 to TRBJ2-2; D might be TRBD1 (6 bases). Trimming shortened V by 2 bases and J by 7 bases, and 15 bases separated the two germline ends. Per the germline V gene, CDR1 is SGDLS and CDR2 is YYNGEE. The CDR3 is 15 residues long. DNA for the CDR3: TGTGCCAGCAGCGTCACTACTACAGGGAGCGGGGAGCTGTTTTTT. Its protein is CASSVTTTGSGELFF.

The J gene is TRBJ2-7, the V gene TRBV4-3; D remains ambiguous. The germline V gene has CDR1 LGHNA and CDR2 YSLEER. Trimming removed 0 bases from V and 2 bases from J, with 8 bases in between. This CDR3 comprises 14 residues. CDR3 region: CASSQDYSPYEQYF. CDR3 sequence (DNA): TGCGCCAGCAGCCAAGATTACAGCCCCTACGAGCAGTACTTC.

The rearrangement joins TRBV7-9 to TRBJ2-1; 8 positions match TRBD2. This CDR3 has 16 residues. V was pared by 5 bases and J by 5 bases, with 11 bases of the junction left unmatched. In germline, CDR1 is SEHNR, CDR2 FQNEAQ (reference sequence). The CDR3 DNA is TGTGCCAGCAGCCCCCAGTCCGGGACTAGACACAATGAGCAGTTCTTC. Translating gives CASSPQSGTRHNEQFF.

The rearrangement uses TRBV18 and TRBJ2-1, with TRBD2 matching over 8 bases. V was clipped by 3 bases and J by 2 bases; unmatched bases: 3. The CDR3 is 15 residues long. The V gene's germline CDR1 is KGHSH and CDR2 LQKENI. The CDR3 DNA reads as TGTGCCAGCTCACCGGGACTAGGAACCTACAATGAGCAGTTCTTC. It encodes CASSPGLGTYNEQFF.

A few counts support this clonotype. The V gene is TRBV11-2, the J gene TRBJ2-1; D is unclear. The CDR3 sequence is 11 residues long. CDR1 and CDR2 (germline): SGHAT, FQNNGV. V shed 2 bases and J shed 10 bases, with 6 bases lying between them. The DNA for the CDR3 is TGTGCCAGCAGCTTATCTTCGGAGCAGTTCTTC. Residues: CASSLSSEQFF.

This clonotype was counted between two and nine times. The genes are TRBV4-1 and TRBJ2-7; no clear D gene. The CDR3 loop spans 13 amino acids. CDR1 MGHRA and CDR2 YSYEKL come from the germline V gene. The germline V and J ends were trimmed by 1 base and 2 bases, with 6 bases remaining between them. The CDR3 loop reads CASSQVGAYEQYF. CDR3 nucleotide sequence: TGCGCCAGCAGCCAAGTTGGGGCCTACGAGCAGTACTTC.

This clonotype was seen a few times. This chain uses TRBV6-6 with TRBJ1-1; a possible D gene is TRBD1 (5 bases). From germline, CDR1 is MNHNY and CDR2 SVGAGI (reference sequence). This CDR3 comprises 14 residues. Trimming took 0 bases from V and 3 from J, leaving 8 bases between them. As DNA, the CDR3 is TGTGCCAGCAGTTACTCGAAAGGGGACACTGAAGCTTTCTTT. It is translated as CASSYSKGDTEAFF.

This clonotype occurred a few times. This rearrangement joins TRBV4-2 to TRBJ2-7; no definite D call. V was trimmed by 4 bases and J by 4 bases, leaving 14 bases between them. CDR3 length: 14 amino acids. In germline, CDR1 is LGHNA, CDR2 YNFKEQ. CDR3 DNA sequence: TGTGCCAGCAGCCCCGGGTTAGACGGTTACGAGCAGTACTTC. Its translation is CASSPGLDGYEQYF.

DNA for the CDR3: TGTGCCTGGAGTATGGACTCCGGGGCCAACGTCCTGACTTTC. Amino acids: CAWSMDSGANVLTF. The gene calls are TRBV30 and TRBJ2-6; TRBD2 might be the D (5 bases). Looked up from germline, CDR1 is GTSNPN and CDR2 is SVGIG (reference sequence). V was trimmed by 2 bases and J by 4 bases, leaving 9 bases between them. The CDR3 loop spans 14 amino acids.

This clonotype was detected only a few times. The chain couples TRBV4-3 to TRBJ2-7; 9 bases agree with TRBD2. This CDR3 has 15 amino acids. From germline, CDR1 is LGHNA and CDR2 YSLEER. V dropped 3 bases and J dropped 2; count of bases not matched to a gene: 5. CDR3 DNA: TGCGCCAGCAGCCACACTAGCGGGTCAACCTACGAGCAGTACTTC. The encoded protein is CASSHTSGSTYEQYF.

The chain joins TRBV13 to TRBJ2-1; TRBD1 is a possible D gene (6 bases). V was cut by 4 bases and J by 10 bases, with 11 bases left in between. The CDR3 loop spans 12 amino acids. In germline, CDR1 is PRHDT, CDR2 FYEKMQ (reference sequence). The CDR3 DNA is TGTGCCAGCAGCTACAGGGCTGGGGAGCAGTTCTTC. Its protein product is CASSYRAGEQFF.

This clonotype showed up just a few times. The gene calls are TRBV19 and TRBJ2-7; the match to TRBD2 covers 8 bases. With 5 bases clipped from V and 0 bases from J, the junction kept 6 bases outside the gene matches. The length of the CDR3 is 15 residues. The germline V gene has CDR1 LNHDA and CDR2 SQIVND (reference sequence). CDR3 in DNA: TGTGCCAGTAGTCTGACTAGCGCTAGCTCCTACGAGCAGTACTTC. Translated: CASSLTSASSYEQYF.